This T cell receptor (beta chain) derives from a study of blood T cell repertoires in COVID-19. Losses at the gene ends were 2 bases for V and 6 bases for J; bases not matched to a gene: 6. The CDR3 is made up of 14 amino acids. The germline CDR1 and CDR2 sequences are MNHEY and SVGAGI. The Seattle site enrolled patients during active infection and followed them longitudinally. The table came from immunoSEQ multiplex PCR; TCRdb's copy has only in-frame clones and leaves some out. The data contain 250,000 to 350,000 clones, over 80% of them singletons. The sequence came from a woman in her fifties or sixties with COVID-19, enrolled during active disease. This sequence joins TRBV6-5 and TRBJ1-1; 7 bases agree with TRBD1. The specimen was peripheral blood. CDR3 residues: CASSYRDREPEAFF. The CDR3, as DNA: TGTGCCAGCAGTTACCGAGACAGGGAACCTGAAGCTTTCTTT.